These 6 T cell receptor beta chains were sequenced from one sample in a study of T cell responses to AZD1222 COVID-19 vaccine. Assay used: immunoSEQ multiplex PCR; TCRdb lists only in-frame clones, some missing. The data contain around 150,000 clones, 92% of them seen just once; the ten biggest clones take up about 4.5%. The sequencing here drew on peripheral blood, taken on day 0 of MenACWY control vaccination. These receptors all come from an adult in good health.

This rearrangement joins TRBV5-5 to TRBJ1-1; 9 bases fit TRBD1. The germline V gene encodes CDR1 SGHKS and CDR2 YYEKEE (reference sequence). V gave up 3 bases and J gave up 4 bases; unmatched junction bases: 7. This CDR3 has 15 residues. CDR3 protein: CASSSIPGQGTEAFF. CDR3 bases: TGTGCCAGCAGCTCCATTCCGGGACAGGGCACTGAAGCTTTCTTT.

V usage is TRBV10-3 and J usage is TRBJ2-1; D perhaps matches TRBD2 (6 bases). CDR1 is ENHRY, CDR2 SYGVKD, per germline. Trimming cost V 5 bases and J 3 bases, with 14 bases left between them. CDR3 length: 15 amino acids. CDR3 DNA: TGTGCCATCAGTATAGCGTGGGGGGACTACAATGAGCAGTTCTTC. Amino acids: CAISIAWGDYNEQFF.

The J gene is TRBJ2-5, the V gene TRBV6-5; no firm D call. This CDR3 is 12 amino acids long. Looked up from germline, CDR1 is MNHEY and CDR2 is SVGAGI. Deletions cut 6 bases from V and 5 bases from J, with 10 bases between. The CDR3 region has the DNA TGTGCCAGCAGCCAAAAACCGGAGACCCAGTACTTC. Protein product: CASSQKPETQYF.

The CDR3 region has the DNA TGTGCCAGCAGAAGGGGCAAGGATCAGCCCCAGCATTTT. Residues: CASRRGKDQPQHF. The chain combines TRBV6-5 with TRBJ1-5, with a tentative D call TRBD1 (5 bases). The V and J ends lost 6 bases and 5 bases respectively, with 11 bases between them. Germline V gene lookup returns CDR1 MNHEY and CDR2 SVGAGI. The CDR3 sequence is 13 residues long.

This clone was counted once. J is TRBJ1-3 and V is TRBV9; tentative D call: TRBD1 (5 bases). Germline V gene lookup returns CDR1 SGDLS and CDR2 YYNGEE. With 3 bases removed from V and 0 bases from J, the gap between germline ends came to 10 bases. CDR3 length equals 15 residues. The CDR3 loop reads CASSDQGFSGNTIYF. CDR3 sequence (DNA): TGTGCCAGCAGCGACCAGGGCTTCTCTGGAAACACCATATATTTT.

The CDR3 region is CASSVKANTGELFF. CDR3 DNA: TGTGCCAGCAGCGTAAAAGCCAACACCGGGGAGCTGTTTTTT. The genes are TRBV9 and TRBJ2-2, with D hard to call. Germline V gene sequence: CDR1 SGDLS, CDR2 YYNGEE. V was clipped by 1 base and J by 2 bases, with 6 bases between them. This CDR3 has 14 amino acids.